Following are 10 T cell receptor beta chains from one sample sequenced in a study of cytomegalovirus exposure and HLA in healthy donors. PCR was performed using 60 Vbeta and 13 Jbeta primers. The data were produced by immunoSEQ multiplex PCR, yet TCRdb's version contains in-frame clones alone and is incomplete. The profile shows 120,000 to 150,000 clones, about 78% of them singletons. The sequenced sample was PBMCs. These receptors came from a man aged 40-55 years in good health and CMV-seropositive.

Comment on this clone: The same CDR3 can be traced to other DNA sequences in this sample. The chain combines TRBV30 with TRBJ2-7; TRBD1 agrees at 9 bases. Germline CDR1 is GTSNPN and CDR2 is SVGIG (reference sequence). V gave up 0 bases and J gave up 3 bases; unmatched junction bases: 0. The CDR3 spans 13 residues. The CDR3 nucleotides read TGTGCCTGGAGTGTGACAGGGGGCTACGAGCAGTACTTC. Its translation is CAWSVTGGYEQYF.

The V call is TRBV18, the J call TRBJ1-5, with 7 nucleotides matching TRBD1. Germline CDR1 and CDR2: KGHSH and LQKENI. With V trimmed by 2 bases and J by 4 bases, 8 bases remained unmatched. CDR3 size: 16 residues. The CDR3 sequence: CASSPERQGGNQPQHF. The CDR3 coding sequence is TGTGCCAGCTCACCAGAACGACAGGGTGGAAATCAGCCCCAGCATTTT.

V and J are TRBV18 and TRBJ1-1, with D possibly TRBD1 on 5 matching bases. V gave up 2 bases and J gave up 7 bases, with 17 bases separating them. The CDR3 consists of 15 residues. Germline loops: CDR1 KGHSH, CDR2 LQKENI. CDR3 in DNA: TGTGCCAGCTCACCAGGCCTGGGGGGGTTGGGTGAAGCTTTCTTT. It is translated as CASSPGLGGLGEAFF.

The genes are TRBV19 and TRBJ2-7; D remains ambiguous. The CDR3 totals 14 residues. V was shortened by 3 bases and J by 0 bases, with 9 bases between the two germline ends. Per the germline V gene, CDR1 is LNHDA and CDR2 is SQIVND (reference sequence). The CDR3 coding sequence is TGTGCCAGTAGTATGGGCAGTGGCTCCTACGAGCAGTACTTC. This translates into CASSMGSGSYEQYF. The full variable domain, in which reference TRBV19 and TRBJ2-7 provide the parts outside the CDR3, is DGGITQSPKYLFRKEGQNVTLSCEQNLNHDAMYWYRQDPGQGLRLIYYSQIVNDFQKGDIAEGYSVSREKKESFPLTVTSAQKNPTAFYLCASSMGSGSYEQYFGPGTRLTVT.

The chain has TRBV15 and TRBJ2-2; 7 nucleotides agree with TRBD1. Germline assignment: CDR1 LNHNV and CDR2 YYDKDF (reference sequence). With 1 base clipped from V and 4 bases from J, the junction kept 6 bases outside the gene matches. CDR3 length equals 16 residues. The CDR3 DNA reads as TGTGCCACCAGCAGAGCCGGGACAGAACGCACCGGGGAGCTGTTTTTT. This encodes CATSRAGTERTGELFF.

This sequence joins TRBV30 and TRBJ2-7; TRBD2 aligns across 8 bases. With V trimmed by 7 bases and J by 3 bases, 11 bases remained unmatched. The CDR3 is 14 residues long. CDR1 and CDR2 (germline): GTSNPN, SVGIG (reference sequence). The CDR3 coding sequence is TGTGCCTTTCGTAAGCGGGAGATAATCTACGAGCAGTACTTC. Protein sequence: CAFRKREIIYEQYF.

The rearrangement links TRBV19 to TRBJ2-2; D may be TRBD2 (7 bases). There are 15 residues in the CDR3. The germline V and J ends were trimmed by 7 bases and 6 bases, with 18 bases remaining between them. Looked up from germline, CDR1 is LNHDA and CDR2 is SQIVND (reference sequence). The CDR3 sequence: CASIAGGPRSGELFF. The CDR3 DNA is TGTGCCAGTATTGCCGGGGGGCCCCGCTCCGGGGAGCTGTTTTTT.

Only a few counts were recorded for this clone. The CDR3 region is CSVRQGADLTGELFF. The DNA of the CDR3 is TGCAGCGTCCGACAGGGGGCTGACCTTACCGGGGAGCTGTTTTTT. The rearrangement links TRBV29-1 to TRBJ2-2; TRBD1 agrees at 10 bases. Germline V gene sequence: CDR1 SQVTM, CDR2 ANQGSEA. The CDR3 extends over 15 amino acids. Losses at the gene ends were 6 bases for V and 5 bases for J; bases not matched to a gene: 9.

V and J are TRBV28 and TRBJ1-2; no clear D. The CDR3 is 14 residues long. Trimming shortened V by 7 bases and J by 0 bases, and 12 bases separated the two germline ends. The germline CDR1 and CDR2 sequences are MDHEN and SYDVKM. This CDR3 is CASKGAGSNYGYTF. In nucleotides, the CDR3 is TGTGCCAGCAAGGGAGCCGGATCTAACTATGGCTACACCTTC.

This chain uses TRBV5-4 with TRBJ2-1; 11 bases map to TRBD1. Germline CDR1 is SGHNT and CDR2 is YYREEE (reference sequence). Unmatched junction bases numbered 5, after V lost 4 bases and J lost 2 bases. The CDR3 is 16 residues long. The DNA for the CDR3 is TGTGCCAGCAGCCTCATGGACAGGGGGCCCTACAATGAGCAGTTCTTC. Protein product: CASSLMDRGPYNEQFF.